Following are 13 T cell receptor beta chains from one sample sequenced in a study of blood T cells in healthy people across ages. A J-beta primer mix and a sample-barcoded 5' primer were used in a second PCR of roughly 7 to 12 cycles. TCRdb passed the 5' RACE reads through MiXCR, listing each CDR3 protein once. The sample comprises some 1.1 million distinct CDR3 sequences, around two fifths of which are singletons, and under 15% rests with the top ten. Sequencing was carried out using blood. These receptors originate from a man aged 18 to 35 in good health.

As for this clonotype: An end of the junction differs from the germline gene, which may be a read error. This chain links TRBV2 with TRBJ1-2; D call uncertain. Germline V CDR1 and CDR2: SNHLY, FYNNEI. The CDR3 is 14 residues long. The chain's CDR3 is CASRLDPGDYGCTF. The CDR3 DNA reads as TGTGCCAGCAGGCTCGACCCCGGAGACTATGGCTGCACCTTC.

The rearrangement uses TRBV4-1 and TRBJ1-4; D remains ambiguous. Germline CDR1 is MGHRA and CDR2 is YSYEKL. V was cut by 1 base and J by 7 bases, with 16 bases left in between. This CDR3 region has 16 residues. The CDR3 coding sequence is TGCGCCAGCAGCCAAGTTGGAACACCGAAAAGTGAAAAACTGTTTTTT. Translating gives CASSQVGTPKSEKLFF.

A few counts support this clonotype. The rearrangement links TRBV6-2 or TRBV6-3 to TRBJ1-1; no reliable D call. Deletions cut 2 bases from V and 1 base from J, with 11 bases between. Germline assignment: CDR1 MNHEY and CDR2 SVGEGT. The CDR3 contains 15 residues. In DNA, the CDR3 is TGTGCCAGCAGTTACACTGGGCGGGGGAACACTGAAGCTTTCTTT. This gives the protein CASSYTGRGNTEAFF.

As for this clonotype: The junction and the germline gene differ at one end; a read error may be behind it. J is TRBJ1-1 and V is TRBV12-3 or TRBV12-4, with D unclear. The CDR3 runs to 14 residues. The CDR3 DNA follows: TGTGCCAGCAGGCTGGGAGACAAAAACATTGAAGCTTTCTTT. Residues: CASRLGDKNIEAFF.

This clonotype has a handful of counts. This rearrangement joins TRBV10-3 to TRBJ2-3; 9 bases fit TRBD2. CDR3 length equals 17 residues. Germline V lookup: CDR1 ENHRY, CDR2 SYGVKD. V lost 6 bases and J lost 0; bases outside the gene matches: 10. CDR3 loop: CAIRKPLAGSSTDTQYF. CDR3 coding DNA: TGTGCCATCAGAAAGCCGCTAGCGGGGTCTAGCACAGATACGCAGTATTTT.

The table lists this clonotype with a few counts. This chain links TRBV7-2 with TRBJ1-1; D may be TRBD1 (5 bases). Germline CDR1 is SGHTA and CDR2 is FQGNSA. The germline V and J ends were trimmed by 6 bases and 3 bases, with 17 bases remaining between them. The CDR3 extends over 15 amino acids. The CDR3 bases are TGTGCCAGCAGTTACCGAACAGGTGACGACACTGAAGCTTTCTTT. Its protein is CASSYRTGDDTEAFF.

This chain links TRBV12-3 or TRBV12-4 with TRBJ2-5; 9 bases are shared with TRBD2. The CDR3 is made up of 19 amino acids. After removal of 1 base from V and 3 bases from J, the junction contained 15 bases not matched to a gene. The DNA of the CDR3 is TGTGCCAGCAGTTTAGTAGTCGCTAGCGGGGAGGAAACGAAAGAGACCCAGTACTTC. This codes for CASSLVVASGEETKETQYF.

The V gene is TRBV6-2 or TRBV6-3, the J gene TRBJ2-1; 12 positions agree with TRBD2. The closer fit of TRBJ2-7 to the DNA end suggests the J call may be wrong. The CDR3 runs to 19 residues. CDR1 is MNHEY, CDR2 SVGEGT, per germline. This CDR3 reads CASSYSKSSGGEVYNEQYF. CDR3 in DNA: TGTGCCAGCAGTTACTCGAAGTCTAGCGGGGGGGAGGTTTACAATGAGCAGTACTTC.

The DNA for the CDR3 is TGTGCCAGCAGCCAAAATGGGACAGGGGGCGGTGGATCCTATAATTCACCCCTCCACTTT. Residues: CASSQNGTGGGGSYNSPLHF. The rearrangement links TRBV21-1 to TRBJ1-6; no check of the table's D call, TRBD1, against the DNA was made. TRBV21-1 is annotated as a pseudogene. The CDR3 sequence is 20 residues long.

V usage is TRBV5-6 and J usage is TRBJ2-3; TRBD2 might be the D (5 bases). In germline, CDR1 is SGHDT, CDR2 YYEEEE. The CDR3 totals 11 residues. With 1 base removed from V and 10 bases from J, the gap between germline ends came to 7 bases. The CDR3 sequence: CASSLPGAQYF. The CDR3, as DNA: TGTGCCAGCAGCTTGCCCGGGGCGCAGTATTTT.

This clonotype was observed at least ten times. The chain recombines TRBV12-3 or TRBV12-4 with TRBJ2-5; TRBD2 is a possible D gene (6 bases). The ends were cut back, 3 bases at V and 3 bases at J, with 14 bases in the middle. The length of the CDR3 is 15 residues. The CDR3 sequence: CASSLAGSLKETQYF. As DNA, the CDR3 is TGTGCCAGCAGTTTGGCGGGGTCTCTAAAAGAGACCCAGTACTTC.

The CDR3 here is CASRADGASTDTQYF. As DNA, the CDR3 is TGTGCCAGCAGGGCTGACGGGGCAAGCACAGATACGCAGTATTTT. The genes are TRBV5-4 and TRBJ2-3; D may be TRBD1 or TRBD2 (5 bases each). The germline V and J ends were trimmed by 5 bases and 0 bases, with 13 bases remaining between them. Germline V gene lookup returns CDR1 SGHNT and CDR2 YYREEE (reference sequence). This CDR3 comprises 15 residues. The full variable domain, rest sourced from reference TRBV5-4 and TRBJ2-3, is ETGVTQSPTHLIKTRGQQVTLRCSSQSGHNTVSWYQQALGQGPQFIFQYYREEENGRGNFPPRFSGLQFPNYSSELNVNALELDDSALYLCASRADGASTDTQYFGPGTRLTVL.

This clonotype was counted at least ten times. CDR3 region: CASSTDGNQQFF. The CDR3 bases are TGTGCCAGCAGTACGGACGGCAATCAACAGTTCTTC. The chain carries TRBV2 and TRBJ2-1; D gene uncertain. CDR3 size: 12 residues. V lost 5 bases and J 13 bases, leaving 15 bases between the germline ends. CDR1 is SNHLY and CDR2 is FYNNEI in the germline V gene.